This T cell receptor (beta chain) is drawn from a study of blood T cell repertoires in COVID-19. About the study: The United States, Italy and Spain supplied acute and convalescent COVID-19 samples. T cells, B-cell-depleted T cells, or PBMCs supplied cDNA or gDNA.

Per the original data handling: Researchers report that nucleated cell counts were estimated from reference gene primer amplification. The table came from immunoSEQ multiplex PCR; TCRdb's copy has only in-frame clones and leaves some out. V, J and clone size reflect that table, while D and trimming were determined from the DNA. Here the sample spans tens of thousands of clones, 70% to 85% being singletons. V lost 8 bases and J lost 1, with 29 bases in between. The length of the CDR3 is 19 residues. From germline, CDR1 is MDHEN and CDR2 SYDVKM. The J gene is TRBJ1-1, the V gene TRBV28, with TRBD1 as a possible D gene (6 bases). The source material was peripheral blood. The source is a human donor in a cohort sampled during active COVID-19. This chain's CDR3 is CASEPALGGRREGNTEAFF. CDR3 nucleotides: TGTGCCAGCGAACCTGCCCTTGGGGGCAGAAGGGAGGGGAACACTGAAGCTTTCTTT.